Reported below is one TCR beta chain. Its antigen is not identified. These data come from a study of human T cells and chemical hapten exposure. Study conclusions and caveats: The study found that DPC sensitization did not change TCRs above 1 in 1000 frequency.

Time point specified: healthy volunteer bleed at 6 weeks. Extraction yielded total RNA from whole blood (unfractionated). V gave up 4 bases and J gave up 7 bases, with 8 bases separating them. This CDR3 is built from 12 residues. The germline gives CDR1 SGHAT, CDR2 FQNNGV. TCRdb fed the RACE reads into MiXCR, producing one record per CDR3 protein. This table has fewer than 85,000 distinct CDR3 sequences, approximately 8.6% appearing once. The receptor comes from a female donor in good health. Some clones in this sample may be carry-over from other donors' samples. The sample was whole blood. The chain combines TRBV11-2 with TRBJ2-4; D not certain. CDR3 protein: CASSSLGNIQYF. The CDR3 DNA follows: TGTGCCAGCAGCTCCCTAGGGAACATTCAGTACTTC.